A single sample gave rise to the 23 T cell receptor beta chains below, sequenced in a study of blood T cell dynamics during melanoma immunotherapy. Clones were sequenced by immunoSEQ multiplex PCR, and TCRdb holds only the in-frame ones, with some missing. The sample comprises about 9,700 clones, 70% to 90% of which are singletons, and just over 4% rests with the top ten. Sample time point: week 3, after first cycle of checkpoint inhibitor. Sequenced material: blood, taken from a patient treated with checkpoint blockade. These receptors were collected from a human donor with melanoma.

The chain joins TRBV5-1 to TRBJ2-1; 8 bases fit TRBD2. V shed 4 bases and J 10 bases; nucleotides not matched to a gene: 13. There are 15 residues in the CDR3. Germline CDR1 and CDR2: SGHRS and YFSETQ. CDR3 bases: TGCGCCAGCAGCCCGGGGGGGGCAGGGGCCCGGGAGCAGTTCTTC. Translating gives CASSPGGAGAREQFF.

Only one count was recorded for this clone. V usage is TRBV5-5 and J usage is TRBJ1-2; the match to TRBD1 covers 8 bases. J was trimmed by 4 bases and V by 4 bases; bases with no gene match: 3. The CDR3 is made up of 13 amino acids. Germline CDR1 and CDR2: SGHKS and YYEKEE (reference sequence). The CDR3, as DNA: TGTGCCAGCAGCGCGGGACAGGCCTATGGCTACACCTTC. It is translated as CASSAGQAYGYTF.

This clone showed up just a few times. The rearrangement joins TRBV2 to TRBJ2-7; D gene ambiguous. The CDR3 length is 10 residues. The V end was cut by 6 bases, the J end by 3 bases, with 3 bases between. CDR1 and CDR2 (germline): SNHLY, FYNNEI. As DNA, the CDR3 is TGTGCCAGCAGCCTCTACGAGCAGTACTTC. Protein product: CASSLYEQYF.

This chain connects TRBV7-9 to TRBJ2-7, with unresolved D. This CDR3 is built from 14 residues. The V gene lost 4 bases and the J gene lost 0 bases, with 10 bases spanning the gap. The germline CDR1 and CDR2 sequences are SEHNR and FQNEAQ (reference sequence). CDR3 residues: CASSSDGTSYEQYF. As DNA, the CDR3 is TGTGCCAGCAGCTCGGACGGTACCTCCTACGAGCAGTACTTC.

The gene calls are TRBV7-9 and TRBJ2-2; 7 bases align to TRBD2. The trim removed 1 base at V and 5 bases at J, leaving 4 bases unmatched. Germline CDR1 is SEHNR and CDR2 is FQNEAQ (reference sequence). The CDR3 length is 15 residues. This CDR3 reads CASSLGGSGTGELFF. CDR3 coding DNA: TGTGCCAGCAGCTTAGGAGGTAGCGGGACCGGGGAGCTGTTTTTT.

This clone appeared a few times. This rearrangement joins TRBV9 to TRBJ2-5; 7 nucleotides match TRBD2. There are 15 residues in the CDR3. Per germline, CDR1 SGDLS and CDR2 YYNGEE. V dropped 4 bases and J dropped 4; count of bases not matched to a gene: 10. CDR3 nucleotide sequence: TGTGCCAGCAGCCCCGGTGGGGGGGTGGGAGAGACCCAGTACTTC. It specifies CASSPGGGVGETQYF.

This rearrangement joins TRBV28 to TRBJ1-2, with a possible D match to TRBD1 (5 bases). The CDR3 is 17 amino acids. Germline CDR1 is MDHEN and CDR2 is SYDVKM. The V gene lost 2 bases and the J gene lost 3 bases, with 19 bases spanning the gap. CDR3 sequence: CASSLRGGGSGDYGYTF. CDR3 nucleotide sequence: TGTGCCAGCAGTTTACGCGGTGGGGGGTCGGGCGACTATGGCTACACCTTC.

The rearrangement joins TRBV6-6 to TRBJ2-1; 10 bases match TRBD2. Looked up from germline, CDR1 is MNHNY and CDR2 is SVGAGI (reference sequence). The V segment lost 5 bases and the J segment 9 bases; nucleotides outside the gene matches: 10. This CDR3 spans 15 amino acids. As DNA, the CDR3 is TGTGCCAGCAGTATGCTAGCGGGAGTCGGCGGTGAGCAGTTCTTC. Encoded protein: CASSMLAGVGGEQFF.

V usage is TRBV5-1 and J usage is TRBJ2-7, with 8 bases fitting TRBD1. After removal of 4 bases from V and 3 bases from J, the junction contained 6 bases not matched to a gene. Germline-derived CDR1 and CDR2 are SGHRS and YFSETQ. This CDR3 has 14 amino acids. The chain's CDR3 is CASSRTDRGYEQYF. Here the CDR3 DNA reads TGCGCCAGCAGCCGGACAGACAGGGGCTACGAGCAGTACTTC.

The CDR3 loop is CASTLAGLASYEQYF. Here the CDR3 DNA reads TGTGCCAGCACGCTAGCAGGACTAGCATCCTACGAGCAGTACTTC. This rearrangement joins TRBV2 to TRBJ2-7, with 8 bases fitting TRBD2. CDR1 and CDR2 from the germline V gene are SNHLY and FYNNEI. The CDR3 sequence is 15 residues long. Unmatched junction bases numbered 9, after V lost 7 bases and J lost 1 base.

V gene TRBV28 combines with J gene TRBJ2-7; a possible D gene is TRBD2 (6 bases). Germline CDR1 is MDHEN and CDR2 is SYDVKM. This CDR3 region has 15 residues. V lost 5 bases and J 2 bases, leaving 16 bases between the germline ends. This CDR3 is CASSPTSAGPYEQYF. For the CDR3, the DNA is TGTGCCAGCAGTCCCACATCCGCGGGACCCTACGAGCAGTACTTC. Looking up the rest from reference TRBV28 and TRBJ2-7 gives the full variable domain: DVKVTQSSRYLVKRTGEKVFLECVQDMDHENMFWYRQDPGLGLRLIYFSYDVKMKEKGDIPEGYSVSREKKERFSLILESASTNQTSMYLCASSPTSAGPYEQYFGPGTRLTVT.

The chain is built from TRBV5-4 and TRBJ1-4; D is uncertain. The CDR3 totals 14 residues. CDR1 SGHNT and CDR2 YYREEE come from the germline V gene (reference sequence). Trimming shortened V by 1 base and J by 7 bases, and 11 bases separated the two germline ends. CDR3: CASSLRRDGEKLFF. The CDR3 nucleotides are TGTGCCAGCAGCTTGAGGCGGGATGGTGAAAAACTGTTTTTT.

J is TRBJ2-3 and V is TRBV5-1, with unresolved D. Germline V gene lookup returns CDR1 SGHRS and CDR2 YFSETQ. Trimming took off 1 base at V and 3 bases at J, with 0 bases between the two ends. The CDR3 is made up of 11 amino acids. CDR3 in DNA: TGCGCCAGCAGCTTGACAGATACGCAGTATTTT. Its translation is CASSLTDTQYF.

The chain has TRBV19 and TRBJ2-7; no clear D gene. V was clipped by 1 base and J by 0 bases, with 10 bases between them. The germline V gene encodes CDR1 LNHDA and CDR2 SQIVND (reference sequence). The CDR3 spans 15 residues. CDR3 DNA sequence: TGTGCCAGTAGTATAGGGCGGTCGAGCTCCTACGAGCAGTACTTC. It yields the protein CASSIGRSSSYEQYF.

The rearrangement links TRBV2 to TRBJ2-4; D is uncertain. The germline CDR1 and CDR2 sequences are SNHLY and FYNNEI. The CDR3 loop spans 11 amino acids. V lost 1 base to trimming and J lost 8 bases, with 3 bases between them. The CDR3: CASSEDDIQYF. The CDR3 nucleotides read TGTGCCAGCAGTGAAGACGACATTCAGTACTTC.

V gene TRBV5-4 combines with J gene TRBJ2-1; 7 nucleotides agree with TRBD2. The CDR3 has 13 amino acids. Germline CDR1 reads SGHNT; CDR2 reads YYREEE (reference sequence). The trim removed 4 bases at V and 10 bases at J, leaving 8 bases unmatched. The CDR3 sequence is CASSPETSQEQFF. CDR3 sequence (DNA): TGTGCCAGCAGCCCTGAGACTAGCCAAGAGCAGTTCTTC.

CDR3 in DNA: TGTGCCATCAGTGCCGACAGTAACTATGGCTACACCTTC. Residues: CAISADSNYGYTF. V gene TRBV10-3 combines with J gene TRBJ1-2; D perhaps matches TRBD1 (5 bases). The CDR3 has 13 amino acids. V was trimmed by 4 bases and J by 1 base, leaving 7 bases between them. Germline CDR1 is ENHRY and CDR2 is SYGVKD.

J is TRBJ1-1 and V is TRBV6-1, with D uncertain. This CDR3 contains 13 residues. In germline, CDR1 is MNHNS, CDR2 SASEGT. V was pared by 2 bases and J by 5 bases, with 9 bases between. The CDR3 region has the DNA TGTGCCAGCAGTGAACTCAGGCGGACTGAAGCTTTCTTT. It translates to CASSELRRTEAFF.

This clone was observed a few times. J is TRBJ1-3 and V is TRBV5-1; possibly TRBD1 for D (5 bases). The V end lost 2 bases, the J end lost 7 bases, and 16 bases lay between the germline ends. The CDR3 has 15 amino acids. Germline V gene data show CDR1 as SGHRS and CDR2 as YFSETQ. The CDR3 region is CASSFNGGDQNTIYF. CDR3 sequence (DNA): TGCGCCAGCAGCTTCAACGGAGGGGATCAGAACACCATATATTTT. The complete variable domain, with remaining parts taken from reference TRBV5-1 and TRBJ1-3, reads KAGVTQTPRYLIKTRGQQVTLSCSPISGHRSVSWYQQTPGQGLQFLFEYFSETQRNKGNFPGRFSGRQFSNSRSEMNVSTLELGDSALYLCASSFNGGDQNTIYFGEGSWLTVV.

The V and J genes are TRBV7-2 and TRBJ1-1; D ambiguous. V lost 2 bases and J lost 0, with 7 bases in between. This CDR3 comprises 14 residues. The germline CDR1 and CDR2 sequences are SGHTA and FQGNSA. CDR3 nucleotide sequence: TGTGCCAGCAGCTTAAATCAGCTGAACACTGAAGCTTTCTTT. Its translation: CASSLNQLNTEAFF.

The V call is TRBV11-2, the J call TRBJ2-7; weak D call: TRBD1 (6 bases). CDR1 is SGHAT, CDR2 FQNNGV, per germline. The CDR3 has 14 residues. The ends were cut back, 5 bases at V and 4 bases at J, with 15 bases in the middle. Here the CDR3 reads CASSPRVRGYEQYF. In nucleotides, the CDR3 is TGTGCCAGCAGCCCGCGGGTCAGGGGATACGAGCAGTACTTC.

This clone was recorded only once. The gene calls are TRBV7-2 and TRBJ2-3; TRBD2 is a possible D gene (5 bases). The CDR3 is 15 residues long. The V end was cut by 2 bases, the J end by 5 bases, with 14 bases between. In germline, CDR1 is SGHTA, CDR2 FQGNSA. CDR3: CASSLYVGVVDTQYF. The CDR3 bases are TGTGCCAGCAGCTTATACGTGGGAGTAGTAGATACGCAGTATTTT.

This clone was counted a single time. A read error may account for a junction end that differs from germline. The V and J genes are TRBV7-7 and TRBJ2-5, with TRBD1 identical over 7 bases. The CDR3 has 16 residues. Germline V gene sequence: CDR1 SSHAT, CDR2 FNYEAQ (reference sequence). The CDR3 sequence: CASSLGGSSYPETQYF. CDR3 sequence (DNA): TGTGCTAGCAGCTTAGGGGGCTCTAGTTATCCAGAGACCCAGTACTTC.